One and the same sample provided the 8 T cell receptor beta chains below, sequenced in a study of breast tumors, draining lymph nodes, adjacent tissues (dated by TCRdb to the mid-2010s). The library was obtained by multiplex PCR. TCRdb shows the sequencer as Illumina HiSeq 2000. TCRdb handled the public reads itself, with Q25 trimming in fastp and clone calling in MiXCR, and kept productive beta chains. Each CDR3 protein gets just one entry, which takes the most common genes and DNA from the rows behind it. For this sample the table gives roughly 130,000 distinct CDR3 sequences, of which approximately 32% were detected only once. The ten largest make up around 2.5% of the sample. The axillary draining lymph nodes of breast cancer patients were the source of the lymph node samples. The sequencing input was axillary lymph node tissue. The source of these receptors is a female donor with breast cancer. Some clones in this sample may be carry-over from other donors' samples.

This clonotype was detected ten times or more. This may be a read error, as it is one base from a much larger clone. The chain has TRBV20-1 and TRBJ2-7; D is unclear. The CDR3 spans 14 residues. Trimming cost V 5 bases and J 6 bases, with 20 bases left between them. The germline CDR1 and CDR2 sequences are DFQATT and SNEGSKA (reference sequence). This CDR3 is CSARYLGQNSEQYF. In DNA, the CDR3 is TGCAGTGCTCGCTACTTGGGTCAAAATTCCGAGCAGTACTTC.

As to this clonotype: It may be a read error: a sequence one base away is much more abundant. The chain combines TRBV18 with TRBJ1-2, with D unclear. The CDR3 consists of 13 residues. Germline assignment: CDR1 KGHSH and CDR2 LQKENI. With 6 bases removed from V and 6 bases from J, the gap between germline ends came to 14 bases. CDR3 amino acids: CASSPSTGHGYTF. The CDR3 region has the DNA TGTGCCAGCTCGCCATCAACCGGCCATGGCTACACCTTC.

On this clonotype itself: A much larger clone sits a single nucleotide away, making a read error possible. The rearrangement uses TRBV27 and TRBJ2-3, with 7 bases that match TRBD1. This CDR3 has 15 amino acids. Germline V gives CDR1 MNHEY, CDR2 SMNVEV (reference sequence). The CDR3 loop reads CAGSSRQGGTDTQYF. As DNA, the CDR3 is TGTGCCGGCAGTTCCAGACAGGGAGGCACAGATACGCAGTATTTT.

V and J are TRBV5-1 and TRBJ1-4; 7 bases map to TRBD1. J gave up 4 bases and V 0 bases, and 9 bases lay outside the gene matches. Germline V lookup: CDR1 SGHRS, CDR2 YFSETQ. The CDR3 length is 17 residues. The DNA for the CDR3 is TGCGCCAGCAGCTTGGTTATTTTGGGACAGCTTAATGAAAAACTGTTTTTT. Its protein is CASSLVILGQLNEKLFF.

The chain uses TRBV14 and TRBJ2-5; no clear D gene. V lost 3 bases to trimming and J lost 1 base, with 6 bases between them. The CDR3 is 13 amino acids. CDR1 is SGHDN, CDR2 FVKESK, per germline. The CDR3, as DNA: TGTGCCAGCAGCCAGTGGTTCCAAGAGACCCAGTACTTC. The encoded protein is CASSQWFQETQYF.

Ten or more counts support this clonotype. The chain has TRBV7-2 and TRBJ2-5, with TRBD2 identical over 11 bases. The CDR3 is made up of 17 amino acids. V shed 1 base, J shed 9 bases, and the junction held 13 bases outside the gene matches. CDR1 is SGHTA, CDR2 FQGNSA, per germline. The CDR3 spells CASSLGLAGGPREPQYF. In DNA, the CDR3 is TGTGCCAGCAGCTTAGGGCTAGCGGGGGGTCCCCGGGAGCCCCAGTACTTC.

This clonotype was counted ten times or more. The chain is built from TRBV18 and TRBJ2-6; no reliable D call. The germline V gene has CDR1 KGHSH and CDR2 LQKENI. CDR3 length: 15 residues. V lost 6 bases to trimming and J lost 0 bases, with 9 bases between them. CDR3 nucleotides: TGTGCCAGCTCGGGAATCAGCTCTGGGGCCAACGTCCTGACTTTC. It yields the protein CASSGISSGANVLTF.

This clonotype was detected a few times. This may stem from a read error, because a much larger clone lies one nucleotide away. The V call is TRBV30, the J call TRBJ2-1, with D unclear. Germline assignment: CDR1 GTSNPN and CDR2 SVGIG (reference sequence). CDR3 length: 11 residues. The CDR3 spells CASEGLGEQSF. In DNA, the CDR3 is TGTGCCTCCGAAGGGCTCGGTGAGCAGTCCTTC.